This T cell receptor beta chain was identified during a study of cytomegalovirus exposure and HLA in healthy donors. Study observations and caveats: Later, TCR association rates were found to vary by HLA locus, highest for DRB1 and lowest for HLA-C.

PCR employed 60 Vbeta and 13 Jbeta primers. Here immunoSEQ multiplex PCR was the method, and the copy in TCRdb shows in-frame clones only, minus some. Among about 160,000 clones listed, roughly four fifths were seen once. Concerning this clone itself: The antigen is undetermined.

This CDR3 is 14 amino acids long. Germline assignment: CDR1 MDHEN and CDR2 SYDVKM. Trimming cost V 8 bases and J 4 bases; bases outside gene matches: 9. This sequence originates from a man in his forties or fifties in good health and CMV-seropositive. The chain recombines TRBV28 with TRBJ2-3, with TRBD2 matching over 7 bases. Input material: PBMCs. CDR3 DNA sequence: TGTGCCAGCCGCGGGGGAAATCATCCAGATACGCAGTATTTT. The encoded protein is CASRGGNHPDTQYF.